The clone carrying this T cell receptor (beta chain) was seen only a few times. The antigen remains unidentified. The data were produced by immunoSEQ multiplex PCR, yet TCRdb's version contains in-frame clones alone and is incomplete. The sample lists 120,000 to 150,000 clones, around 77% occurring once. The CDR3 extends over 15 amino acids. With 2 bases clipped from V and 3 bases from J, the junction kept 6 bases outside the gene matches. Germline values: CDR1 SGHRS, CDR2 YFSETQ. This sample is drawn from a study of cytotoxic CD8 clonotypes in ibrutinib-treated CLL. General observations from the study: Public clonotypes showed up rarely, and on treatment they shrank or held steady. Clonality went up at the time of ibrutinib response, stayed stable in sustained remission, and later dropped back toward its baseline level at progression.

The sequence came from a human donor with chronic lymphocytic leukemia. The sequences come from PBMCs, collected after 12 months of ibrutinib treatment. The J gene is TRBJ2-7, the V gene TRBV5-1, with TRBD1 identical over 9 bases. The chain's CDR3 is CASSLIQGAGYEQYF. The CDR3 DNA is TGCGCCAGCAGCTTAATACAGGGGGCAGGCTACGAGCAGTACTTC.